This TCR beta chain is from a study of blood T cell repertoires in COVID-19. V lost 2 bases, J lost 9 bases, and 8 bases lay in between. The germline V gene encodes CDR1 ENHRY and CDR2 SYGVKD. This CDR3 is 12 amino acids long. Assay used: immunoSEQ multiplex PCR; TCRdb lists only in-frame clones, some missing. The table shows about 220,000 clones, with 75% to 85% occurring only once. The source is a man aged 40-49 years who had recovered from COVID-19. What was sequenced was peripheral blood. The rearrangement links TRBV10-3 to TRBJ1-5; D uncertain. CDR3 coding DNA: TGTGCCATCAGTGAGGGAGATCGGCCCCAGCATTTT. Protein sequence: CAISEGDRPQHF.